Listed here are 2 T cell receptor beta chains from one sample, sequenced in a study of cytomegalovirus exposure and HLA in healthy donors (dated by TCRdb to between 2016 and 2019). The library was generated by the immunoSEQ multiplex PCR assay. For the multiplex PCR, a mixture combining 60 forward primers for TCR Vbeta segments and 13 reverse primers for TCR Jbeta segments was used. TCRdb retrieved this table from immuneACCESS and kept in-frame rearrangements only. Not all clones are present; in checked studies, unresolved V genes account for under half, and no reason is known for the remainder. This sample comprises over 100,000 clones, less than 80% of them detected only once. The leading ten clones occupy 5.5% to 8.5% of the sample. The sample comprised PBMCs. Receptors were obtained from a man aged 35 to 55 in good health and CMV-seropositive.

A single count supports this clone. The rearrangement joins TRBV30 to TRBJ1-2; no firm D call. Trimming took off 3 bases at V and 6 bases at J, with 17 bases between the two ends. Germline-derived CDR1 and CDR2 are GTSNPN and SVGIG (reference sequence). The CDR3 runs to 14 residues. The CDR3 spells CAWRTTQSADGYTF. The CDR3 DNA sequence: TGTGCCTGGAGGACCACCCAATCGGCGGATGGCTACACCTTC.

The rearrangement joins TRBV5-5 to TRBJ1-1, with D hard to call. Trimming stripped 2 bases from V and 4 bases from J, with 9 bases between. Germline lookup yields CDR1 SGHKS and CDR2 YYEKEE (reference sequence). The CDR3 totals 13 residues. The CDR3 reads CASSFDGLTEAFF. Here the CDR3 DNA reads TGTGCCAGCAGCTTTGACGGACTCACTGAAGCTTTCTTT.